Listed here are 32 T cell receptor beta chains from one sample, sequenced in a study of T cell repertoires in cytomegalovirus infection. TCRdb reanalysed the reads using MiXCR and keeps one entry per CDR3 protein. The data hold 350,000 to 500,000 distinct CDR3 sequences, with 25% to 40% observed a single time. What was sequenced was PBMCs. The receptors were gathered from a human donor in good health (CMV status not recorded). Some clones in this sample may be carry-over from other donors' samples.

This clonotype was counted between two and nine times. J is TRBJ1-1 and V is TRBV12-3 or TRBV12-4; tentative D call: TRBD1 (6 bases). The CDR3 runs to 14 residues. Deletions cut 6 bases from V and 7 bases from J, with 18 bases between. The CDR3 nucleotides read TGTGCCAGCAGCCCCCGGTGGGGGGCCCGTGAAGCTTTCTTT. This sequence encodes CASSPRWGAREAFF.

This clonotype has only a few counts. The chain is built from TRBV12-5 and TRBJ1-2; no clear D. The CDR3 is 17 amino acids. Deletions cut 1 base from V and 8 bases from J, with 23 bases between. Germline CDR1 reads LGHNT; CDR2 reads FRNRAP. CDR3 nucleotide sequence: TGTGCTAGTGGTTTGGACCAACCGGGCCCCACCGGGAGAGGCTACACCTTC. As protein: CASGLDQPGPTGRGYTF.

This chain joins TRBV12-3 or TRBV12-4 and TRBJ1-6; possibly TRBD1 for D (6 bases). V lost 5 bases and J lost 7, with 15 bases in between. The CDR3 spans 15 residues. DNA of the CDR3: TGTGCCAGCAGTATGGGGGCACCGTCGAATTCACCCCTCCACTTT. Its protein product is CASSMGAPSNSPLHF.

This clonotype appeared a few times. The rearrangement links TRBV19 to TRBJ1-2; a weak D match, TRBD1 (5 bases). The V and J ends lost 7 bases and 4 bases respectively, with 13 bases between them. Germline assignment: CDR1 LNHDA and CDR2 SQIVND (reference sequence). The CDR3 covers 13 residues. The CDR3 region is CASTLGPFYGYTF. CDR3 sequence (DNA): TGTGCCAGTACTCTGGGACCCTTCTATGGCTACACCTTC.

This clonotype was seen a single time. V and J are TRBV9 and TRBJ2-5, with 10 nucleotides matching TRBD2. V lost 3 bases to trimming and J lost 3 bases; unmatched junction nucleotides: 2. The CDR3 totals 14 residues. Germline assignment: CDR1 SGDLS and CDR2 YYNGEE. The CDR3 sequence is CASSGAGGEETQYF. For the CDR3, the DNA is TGTGCCAGCAGCGGAGCGGGGGGGGAAGAGACCCAGTACTTC.

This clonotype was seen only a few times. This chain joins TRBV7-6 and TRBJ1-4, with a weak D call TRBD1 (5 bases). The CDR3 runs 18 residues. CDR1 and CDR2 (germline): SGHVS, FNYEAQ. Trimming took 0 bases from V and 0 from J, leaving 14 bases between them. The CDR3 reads CASSLAGTREATNEKLFF. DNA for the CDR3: TGTGCCAGCAGCTTAGCGGGGACCCGGGAGGCAACTAATGAAAAACTGTTTTTT. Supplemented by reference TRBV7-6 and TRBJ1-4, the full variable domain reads GAGVSQSPRYKVTKRGQDVALRCDPISGHVSLYWYRQALGQGPEFLTYFNYEAQQDKSGLPNDRFSAERPEGSISTLTIQRTEQRDSAMYRCASSLAGTREATNEKLFFGSGTQLSVL.

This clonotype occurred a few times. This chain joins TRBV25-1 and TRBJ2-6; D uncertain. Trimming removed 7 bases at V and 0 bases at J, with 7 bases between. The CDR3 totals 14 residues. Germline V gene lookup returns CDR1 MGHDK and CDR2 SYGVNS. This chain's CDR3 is CASKASSGANVLTF. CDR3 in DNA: TGTGCCAGCAAAGCCAGCTCTGGGGCCAACGTCCTGACTTTC.

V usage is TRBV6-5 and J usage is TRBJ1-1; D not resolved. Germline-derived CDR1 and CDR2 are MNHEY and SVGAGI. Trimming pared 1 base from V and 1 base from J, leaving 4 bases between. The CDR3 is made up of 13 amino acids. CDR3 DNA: TGTGCCAGCAGTTACTTGGGGAACACTGAAGCTTTCTTT. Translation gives CASSYLGNTEAFF.

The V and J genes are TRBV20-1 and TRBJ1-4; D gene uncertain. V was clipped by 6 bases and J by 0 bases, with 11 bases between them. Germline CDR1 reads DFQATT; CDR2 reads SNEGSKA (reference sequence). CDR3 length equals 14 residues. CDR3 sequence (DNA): TGCAGTGCATCCCGCCAGGCAACTAATGAAAAACTGTTTTTT. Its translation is CSASRQATNEKLFF.

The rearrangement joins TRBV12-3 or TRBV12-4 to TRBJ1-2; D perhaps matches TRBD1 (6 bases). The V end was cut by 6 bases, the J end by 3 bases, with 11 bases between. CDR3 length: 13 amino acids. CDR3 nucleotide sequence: TGTGCCAGCAGACCCAGGGGCGACTATGGCTACACCTTC. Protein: CASRPRGDYGYTF.

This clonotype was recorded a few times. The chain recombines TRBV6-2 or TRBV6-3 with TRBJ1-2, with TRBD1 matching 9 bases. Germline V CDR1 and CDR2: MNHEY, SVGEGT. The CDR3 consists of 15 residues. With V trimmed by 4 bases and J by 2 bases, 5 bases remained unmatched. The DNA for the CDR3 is TGTGCCAGCAGTTGGAGCGACAGGGGGAACTATGGCTACACCTTC. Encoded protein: CASSWSDRGNYGYTF.

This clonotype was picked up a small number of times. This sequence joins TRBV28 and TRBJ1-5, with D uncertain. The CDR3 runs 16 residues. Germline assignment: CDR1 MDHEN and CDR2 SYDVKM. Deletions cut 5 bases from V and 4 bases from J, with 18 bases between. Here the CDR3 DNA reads TGTGCCAGCAGTCCTCAGGTCCACACCTTTAATCAGCCCCAGCATTTT. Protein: CASSPQVHTFNQPQHF.

This CDR3 reads CASSLRRDQETQYF. The CDR3 DNA follows: TGCGCCAGCAGCTTGAGACGGGATCAAGAGACCCAGTACTTC. J is TRBJ2-5 and V is TRBV5-1, with D tentatively TRBD2 (5 bases). The CDR3 is 14 amino acids. Per germline, CDR1 SGHRS and CDR2 YFSETQ. With 1 base removed from V and 2 bases from J, the gap between germline ends came to 9 bases.

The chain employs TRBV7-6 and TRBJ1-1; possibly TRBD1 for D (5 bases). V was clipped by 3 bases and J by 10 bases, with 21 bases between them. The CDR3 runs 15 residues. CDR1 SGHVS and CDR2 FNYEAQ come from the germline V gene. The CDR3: CASSFAHRGTSVAFF. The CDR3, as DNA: TGTGCCAGCAGCTTCGCTCACCGCGGGACTTCGGTAGCTTTCTTT.

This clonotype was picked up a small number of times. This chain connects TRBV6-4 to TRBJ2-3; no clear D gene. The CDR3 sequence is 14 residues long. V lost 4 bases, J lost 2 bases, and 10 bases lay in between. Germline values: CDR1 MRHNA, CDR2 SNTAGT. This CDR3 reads CASSVQAHTDTQYF. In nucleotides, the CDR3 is TGTGCCAGCAGTGTCCAGGCTCACACAGATACGCAGTATTTT.

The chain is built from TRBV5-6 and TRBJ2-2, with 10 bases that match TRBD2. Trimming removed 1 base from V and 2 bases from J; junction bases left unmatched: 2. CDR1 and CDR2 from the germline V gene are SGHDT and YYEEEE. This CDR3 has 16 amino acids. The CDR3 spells CASSLRTSGNTGELFF. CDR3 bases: TGTGCCAGCAGCTTGCGGACTAGCGGTAACACCGGGGAGCTGTTTTTT. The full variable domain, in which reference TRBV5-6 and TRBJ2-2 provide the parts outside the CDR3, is DAGVTQSPTHLIKTRGQQVTLRCSPKSGHDTVSWYQQALGQGPQFIFQYYEEEERQRGNFPDRFSGHQFPNYSSELNVNALLLGDSALYLCASSLRTSGNTGELFFGEGSRLTVL.

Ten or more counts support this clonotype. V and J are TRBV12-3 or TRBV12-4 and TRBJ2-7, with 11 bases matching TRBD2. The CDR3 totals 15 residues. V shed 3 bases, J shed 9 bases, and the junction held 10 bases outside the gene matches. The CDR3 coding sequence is TGTGCCAGCAGTTTCCGGTCTAGCGGGGGGCTGGGGCAGTACTTC. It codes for CASSFRSSGGLGQYF.

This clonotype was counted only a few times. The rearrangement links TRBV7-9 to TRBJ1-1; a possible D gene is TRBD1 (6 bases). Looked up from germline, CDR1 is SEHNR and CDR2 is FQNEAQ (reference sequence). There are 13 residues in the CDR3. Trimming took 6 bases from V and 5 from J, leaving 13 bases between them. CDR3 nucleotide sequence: TGTGCCAGCAGGCTACCAGGGGTTACTGAAGCTTTCTTT. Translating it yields CASRLPGVTEAFF.

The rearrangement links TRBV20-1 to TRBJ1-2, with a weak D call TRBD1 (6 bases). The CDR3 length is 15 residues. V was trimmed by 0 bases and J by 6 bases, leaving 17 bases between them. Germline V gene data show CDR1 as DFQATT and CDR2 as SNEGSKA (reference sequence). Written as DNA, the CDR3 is TGCAGTGCTAGAGACTCCCGACAGGCCGTCGATGGCTACACCTTC. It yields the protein CSARDSRQAVDGYTF.

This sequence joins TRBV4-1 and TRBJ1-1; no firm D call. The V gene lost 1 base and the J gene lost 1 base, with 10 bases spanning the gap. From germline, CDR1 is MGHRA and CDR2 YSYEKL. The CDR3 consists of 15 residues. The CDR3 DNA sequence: TGCGCCAGCAGCCAAGTGCACAAAAGGAACACTGAAGCTTTCTTT. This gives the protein CASSQVHKRNTEAFF.

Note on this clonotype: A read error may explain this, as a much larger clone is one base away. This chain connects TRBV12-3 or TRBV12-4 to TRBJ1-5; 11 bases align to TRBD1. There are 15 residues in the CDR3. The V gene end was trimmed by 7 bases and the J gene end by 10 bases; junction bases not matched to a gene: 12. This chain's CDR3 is CASNRDRGGISPQHF. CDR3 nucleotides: TGTGCCAGCAACCGGGACAGGGGGGGCATCAGCCCCCAGCATTTT.

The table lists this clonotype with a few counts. The CDR3 DNA reads as TGTGCCAGCAGCCCCTGGGGGGGAAATGAGCAGTTCTTC. This gives the protein CASSPWGGNEQFF. V and J are TRBV9 and TRBJ2-1, with 7 positions matching TRBD2. This CDR3 is built from 13 residues. J lost 7 bases, V lost 4 bases, and 5 bases had no gene match. CDR1 SGDLS and CDR2 YYNGEE come from the germline V gene.

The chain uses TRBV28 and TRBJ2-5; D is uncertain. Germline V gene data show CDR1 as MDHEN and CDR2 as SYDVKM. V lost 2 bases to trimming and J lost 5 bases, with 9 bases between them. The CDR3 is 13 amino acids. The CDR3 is CASSLPPRETQYF. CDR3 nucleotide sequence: TGTGCCAGCAGTTTACCACCCCGTGAGACCCAGTACTTC. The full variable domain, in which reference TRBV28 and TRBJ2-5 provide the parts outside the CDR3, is DVKVTQSSRYLVKRTGEKVFLECVQDMDHENMFWYRQDPGLGLRLIYFSYDVKMKEKGDIPEGYSVSREKKERFSLILESASTNQTSMYLCASSLPPRETQYFGPGTRLLVL.

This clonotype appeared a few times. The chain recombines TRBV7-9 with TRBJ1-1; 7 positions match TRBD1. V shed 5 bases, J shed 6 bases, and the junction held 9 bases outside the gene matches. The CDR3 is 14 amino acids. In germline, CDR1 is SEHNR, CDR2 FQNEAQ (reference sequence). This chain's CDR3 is CASSPSTGIPEAFF. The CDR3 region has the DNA TGTGCCAGCAGCCCATCGACAGGGATCCCTGAAGCTTTCTTT.

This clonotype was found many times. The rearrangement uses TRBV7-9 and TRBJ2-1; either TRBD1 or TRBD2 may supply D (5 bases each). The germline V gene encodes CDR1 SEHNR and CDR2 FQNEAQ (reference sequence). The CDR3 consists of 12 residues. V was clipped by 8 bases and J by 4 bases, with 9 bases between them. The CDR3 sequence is CASLGGYNEQFF. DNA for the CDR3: TGTGCCAGCCTTGGGGGATACAATGAGCAGTTCTTC.

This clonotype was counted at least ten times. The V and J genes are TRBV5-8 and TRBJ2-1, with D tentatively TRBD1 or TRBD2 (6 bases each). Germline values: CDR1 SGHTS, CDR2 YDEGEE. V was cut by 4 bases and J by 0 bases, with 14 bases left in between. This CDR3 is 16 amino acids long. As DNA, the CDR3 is TGTGCCAGCAGCGGGGGGCCGGGGAGCTCCTACAATGAGCAGTTCTTC. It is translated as CASSGGPGSSYNEQFF.

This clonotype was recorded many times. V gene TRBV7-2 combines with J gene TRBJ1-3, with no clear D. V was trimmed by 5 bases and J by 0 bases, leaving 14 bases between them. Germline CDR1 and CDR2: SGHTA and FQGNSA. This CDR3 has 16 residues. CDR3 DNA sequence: TGTGCCAGCAGCCAATCGGGTTGGAACTCTGGAAACACCATATATTTT. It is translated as CASSQSGWNSGNTIYF.

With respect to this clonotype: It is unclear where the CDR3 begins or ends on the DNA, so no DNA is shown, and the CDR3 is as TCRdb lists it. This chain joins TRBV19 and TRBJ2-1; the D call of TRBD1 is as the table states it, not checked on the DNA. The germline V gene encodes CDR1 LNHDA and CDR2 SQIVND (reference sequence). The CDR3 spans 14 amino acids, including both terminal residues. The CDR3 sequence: CASSSGQGHNEQFF.

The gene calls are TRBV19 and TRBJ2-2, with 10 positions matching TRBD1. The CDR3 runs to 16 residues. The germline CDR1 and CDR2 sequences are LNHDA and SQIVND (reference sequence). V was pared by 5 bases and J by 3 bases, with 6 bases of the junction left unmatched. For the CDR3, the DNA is TGTGCCAGTAGTCCGGGACAGGGGCGGCACACCGGGGAGCTGTTTTTT. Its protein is CASSPGQGRHTGELFF.

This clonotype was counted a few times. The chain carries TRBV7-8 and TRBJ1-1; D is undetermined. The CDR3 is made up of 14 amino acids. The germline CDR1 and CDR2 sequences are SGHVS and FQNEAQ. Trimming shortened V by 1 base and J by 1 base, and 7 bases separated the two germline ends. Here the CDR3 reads CASSLEAENTEAFF. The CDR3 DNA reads TGTGCCAGCAGCTTAGAGGCAGAGAACACTGAAGCTTTCTTT. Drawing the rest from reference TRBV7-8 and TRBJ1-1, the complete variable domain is GAGVSQSPRYKVAKRGQDVALRCDPISGHVSLFWYQQALGQGPEFLTYFQNEAQLDKSGLPSDRFFAERPEGSVSTLKIQRTQQEDSAVYLCASSLEAENTEAFFGQGTRLTVV.

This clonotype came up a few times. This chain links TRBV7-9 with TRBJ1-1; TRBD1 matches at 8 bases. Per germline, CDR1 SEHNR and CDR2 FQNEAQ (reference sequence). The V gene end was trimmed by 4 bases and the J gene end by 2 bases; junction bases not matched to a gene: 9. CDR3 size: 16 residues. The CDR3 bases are TGTGCCAGCAGCTCAGGGACAGGAGACCTTAACACTGAAGCTTTCTTT. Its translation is CASSSGTGDLNTEAFF.

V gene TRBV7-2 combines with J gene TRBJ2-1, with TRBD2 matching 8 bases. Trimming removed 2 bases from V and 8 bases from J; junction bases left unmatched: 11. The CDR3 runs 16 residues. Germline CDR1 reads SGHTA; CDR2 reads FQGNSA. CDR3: CASSLRFGGGAHEQFF. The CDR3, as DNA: TGTGCCAGCAGCTTAAGATTCGGGGGGGGGGCGCATGAGCAGTTCTTC.